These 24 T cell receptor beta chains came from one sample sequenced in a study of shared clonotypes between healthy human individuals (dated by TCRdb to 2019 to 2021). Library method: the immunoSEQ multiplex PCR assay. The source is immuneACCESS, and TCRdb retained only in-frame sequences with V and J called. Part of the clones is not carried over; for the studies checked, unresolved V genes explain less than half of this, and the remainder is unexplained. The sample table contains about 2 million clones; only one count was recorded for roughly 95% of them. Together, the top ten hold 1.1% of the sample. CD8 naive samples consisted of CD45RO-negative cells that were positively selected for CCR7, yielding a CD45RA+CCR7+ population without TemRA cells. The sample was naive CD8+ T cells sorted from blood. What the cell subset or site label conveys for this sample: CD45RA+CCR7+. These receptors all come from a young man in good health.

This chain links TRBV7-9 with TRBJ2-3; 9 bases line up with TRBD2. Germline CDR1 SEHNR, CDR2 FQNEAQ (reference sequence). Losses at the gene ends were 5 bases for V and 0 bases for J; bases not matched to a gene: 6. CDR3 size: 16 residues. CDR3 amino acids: CASSLGLADSTDTQYF. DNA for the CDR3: TGTGCCAGCAGCCTGGGACTAGCCGATAGCACAGATACGCAGTATTTT.

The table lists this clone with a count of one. The CDR3 region has the DNA TGTGCCAGCAGCGTAGGTGAACTAGCGGTATACAATGAGCAGTTCTTC. It is translated as CASSVGELAVYNEQFF. V usage is TRBV9 and J usage is TRBJ2-1; 8 bases agree with TRBD2. This CDR3 region has 16 residues. V lost 0 bases, J lost 4 bases, and 6 bases stayed unmatched. Germline CDR1 and CDR2: SGDLS and YYNGEE.

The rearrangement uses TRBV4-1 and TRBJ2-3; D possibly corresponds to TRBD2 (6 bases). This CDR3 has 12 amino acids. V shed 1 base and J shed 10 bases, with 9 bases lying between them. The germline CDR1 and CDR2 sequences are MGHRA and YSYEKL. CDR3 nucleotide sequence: TGCGCCAGCAGCCAAGTCAGGGAGGCGCAGTATTTT. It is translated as CASSQVREAQYF.

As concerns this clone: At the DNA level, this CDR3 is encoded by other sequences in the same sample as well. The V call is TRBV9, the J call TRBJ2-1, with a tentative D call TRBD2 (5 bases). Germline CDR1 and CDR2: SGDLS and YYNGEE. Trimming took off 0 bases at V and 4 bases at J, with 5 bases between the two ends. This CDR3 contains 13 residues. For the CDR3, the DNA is TGTGCCAGCAGCGTAGCGGGATACAATGAGCAGTTCTTC. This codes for CASSVAGYNEQFF.

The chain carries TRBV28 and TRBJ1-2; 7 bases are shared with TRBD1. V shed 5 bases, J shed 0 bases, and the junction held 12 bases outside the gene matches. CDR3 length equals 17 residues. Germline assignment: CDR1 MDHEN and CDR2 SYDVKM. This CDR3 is CASSIDREGISNYGYTF. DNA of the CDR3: TGTGCCAGCAGTATCGACAGGGAGGGGATTTCTAACTATGGCTACACCTTC.

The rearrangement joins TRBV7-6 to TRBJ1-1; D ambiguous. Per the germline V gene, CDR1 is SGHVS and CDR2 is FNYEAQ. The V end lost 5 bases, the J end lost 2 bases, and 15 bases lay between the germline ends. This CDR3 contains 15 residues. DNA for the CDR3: TGTGCCAGCAGCCTCGAGGTGGCTCTTAACACTGAAGCTTTCTTT. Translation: CASSLEVALNTEAFF.

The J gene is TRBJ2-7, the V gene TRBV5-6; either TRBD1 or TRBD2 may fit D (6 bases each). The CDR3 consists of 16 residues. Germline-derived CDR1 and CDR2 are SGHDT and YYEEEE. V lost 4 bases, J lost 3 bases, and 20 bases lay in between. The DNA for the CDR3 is TGTGCCAGCAGCGACGAGGGGGGCAGAAGCTTCTACGAGCAGTACTTC. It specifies CASSDEGGRSFYEQYF.

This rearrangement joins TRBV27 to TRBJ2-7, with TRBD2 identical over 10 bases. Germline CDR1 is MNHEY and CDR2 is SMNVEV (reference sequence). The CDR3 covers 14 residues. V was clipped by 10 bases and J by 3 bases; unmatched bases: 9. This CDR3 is CATRLAGVFYEQYF. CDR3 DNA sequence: TGTGCCACCAGGCTAGCGGGAGTGTTCTACGAGCAGTACTTC.

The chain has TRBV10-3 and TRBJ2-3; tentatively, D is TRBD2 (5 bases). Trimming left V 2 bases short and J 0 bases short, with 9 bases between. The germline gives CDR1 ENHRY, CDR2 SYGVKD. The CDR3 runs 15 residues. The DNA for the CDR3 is TGTGCCATCAGTGAGAGGGAGAGTAGCACAGATACGCAGTATTTT. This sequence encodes CAISERESSTDTQYF.

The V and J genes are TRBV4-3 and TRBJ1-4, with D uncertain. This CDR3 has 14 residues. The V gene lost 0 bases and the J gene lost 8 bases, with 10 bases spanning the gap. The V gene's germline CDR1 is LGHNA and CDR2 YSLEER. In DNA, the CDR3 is TGCGCCAGCAGCCAAGAGCAGGATGGAGAAAAACTGTTTTTT. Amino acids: CASSQEQDGEKLFF.

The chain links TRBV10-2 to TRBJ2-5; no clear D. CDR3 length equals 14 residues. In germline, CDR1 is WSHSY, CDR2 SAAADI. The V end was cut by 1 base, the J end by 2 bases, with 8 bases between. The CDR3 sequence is CASSEFFAQETQYF. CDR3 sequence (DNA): TGCGCCAGCAGTGAGTTCTTTGCTCAAGAGACCCAGTACTTC.

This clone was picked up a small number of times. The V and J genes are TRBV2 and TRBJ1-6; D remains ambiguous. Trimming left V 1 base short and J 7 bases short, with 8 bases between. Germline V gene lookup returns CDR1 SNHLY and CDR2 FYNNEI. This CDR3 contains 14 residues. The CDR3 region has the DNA TGTGCCAGCAGTGAAGAGGGAGGGAATTCACCCCTCCACTTT. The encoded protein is CASSEEGGNSPLHF.

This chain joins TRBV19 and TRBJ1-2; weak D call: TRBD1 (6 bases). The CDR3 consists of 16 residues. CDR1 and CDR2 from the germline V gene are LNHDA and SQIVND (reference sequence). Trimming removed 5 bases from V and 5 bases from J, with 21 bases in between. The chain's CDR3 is CASSHSGGGTSYGYTF. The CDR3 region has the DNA TGTGCCAGTAGTCATAGTGGAGGGGGAACATCTTATGGCTACACCTTC.

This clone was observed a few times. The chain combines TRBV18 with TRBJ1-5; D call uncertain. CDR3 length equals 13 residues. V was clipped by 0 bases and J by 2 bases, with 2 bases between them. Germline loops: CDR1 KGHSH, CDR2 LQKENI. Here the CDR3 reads CASSPPGNQPQHF. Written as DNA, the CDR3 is TGTGCCAGCTCACCACCGGGCAATCAGCCCCAGCATTTT.

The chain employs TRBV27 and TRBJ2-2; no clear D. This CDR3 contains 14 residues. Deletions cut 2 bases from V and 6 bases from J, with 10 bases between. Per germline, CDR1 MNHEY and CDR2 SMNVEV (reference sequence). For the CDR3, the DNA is TGTGCCAGCAGTTTAGATGGGGAATCCGGGGAGCTGTTTTTT. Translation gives CASSLDGESGELFF.

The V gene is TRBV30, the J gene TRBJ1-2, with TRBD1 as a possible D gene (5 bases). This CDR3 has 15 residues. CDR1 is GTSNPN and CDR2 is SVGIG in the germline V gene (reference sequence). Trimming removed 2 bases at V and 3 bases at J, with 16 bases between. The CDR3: CAWSPGPNHYYGYTF. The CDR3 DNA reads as TGTGCCTGGAGTCCGGGACCGAATCACTACTATGGCTACACCTTC.

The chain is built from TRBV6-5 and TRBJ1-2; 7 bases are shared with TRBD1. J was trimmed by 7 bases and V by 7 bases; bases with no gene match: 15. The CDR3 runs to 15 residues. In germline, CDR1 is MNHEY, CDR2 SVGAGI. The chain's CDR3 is CASTLSHRGTSGYTF. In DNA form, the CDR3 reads TGTGCCAGCACCCTATCTCACAGGGGTACTAGTGGCTACACCTTC.

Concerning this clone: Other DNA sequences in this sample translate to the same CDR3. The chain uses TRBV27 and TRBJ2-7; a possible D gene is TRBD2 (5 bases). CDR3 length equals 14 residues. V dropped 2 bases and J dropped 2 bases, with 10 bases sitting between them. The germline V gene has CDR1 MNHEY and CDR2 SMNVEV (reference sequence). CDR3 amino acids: CASSLGGRAYEQYF. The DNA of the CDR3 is TGTGCCAGCAGTTTAGGAGGACGTGCCTACGAGCAGTACTTC.

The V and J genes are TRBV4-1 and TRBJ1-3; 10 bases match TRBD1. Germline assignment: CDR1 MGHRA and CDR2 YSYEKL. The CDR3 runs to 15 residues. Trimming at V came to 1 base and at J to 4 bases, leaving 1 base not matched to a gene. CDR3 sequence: CASSQGTGGGNTIYF. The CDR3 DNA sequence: TGCGCCAGCAGCCAAGGGACAGGGGGGGGAAACACCATATATTTT.

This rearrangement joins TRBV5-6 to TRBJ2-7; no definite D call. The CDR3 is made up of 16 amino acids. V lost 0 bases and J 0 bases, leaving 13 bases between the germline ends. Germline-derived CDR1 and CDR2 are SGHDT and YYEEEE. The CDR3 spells CASSLAGSDLSYEQYF. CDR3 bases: TGTGCCAGCAGCTTGGCCGGGTCAGACCTCTCCTACGAGCAGTACTTC.

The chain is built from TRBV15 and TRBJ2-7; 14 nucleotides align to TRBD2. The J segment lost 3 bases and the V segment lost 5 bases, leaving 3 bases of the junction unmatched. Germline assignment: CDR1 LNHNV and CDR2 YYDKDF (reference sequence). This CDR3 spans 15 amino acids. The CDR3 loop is CATSVGTSGSYEQYF. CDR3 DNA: TGTGCCACCAGCGTCGGGACTAGCGGGAGCTACGAGCAGTACTTC.

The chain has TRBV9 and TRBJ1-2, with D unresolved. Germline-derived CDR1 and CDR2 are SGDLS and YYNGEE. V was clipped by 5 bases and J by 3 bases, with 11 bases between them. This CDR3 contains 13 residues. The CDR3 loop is CASRAPVDYGYTF. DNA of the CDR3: TGTGCCAGCAGGGCCCCTGTCGACTATGGCTACACCTTC.

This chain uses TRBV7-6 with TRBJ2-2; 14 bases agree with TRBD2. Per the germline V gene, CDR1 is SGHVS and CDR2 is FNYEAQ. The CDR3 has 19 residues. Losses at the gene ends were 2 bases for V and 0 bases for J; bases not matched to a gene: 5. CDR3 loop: CASSLPGTSGRANTGELFF. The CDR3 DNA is TGTGCCAGCAGCTTACCAGGGACTAGCGGGAGAGCGAACACCGGGGAGCTGTTTTTT.

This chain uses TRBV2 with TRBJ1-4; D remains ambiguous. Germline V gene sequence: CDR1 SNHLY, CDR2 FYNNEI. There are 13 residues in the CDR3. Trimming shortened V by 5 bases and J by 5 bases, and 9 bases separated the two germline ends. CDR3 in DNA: TGTGCCAGCAGTCGGTCGGCCAATGAAAAACTGTTTTTT. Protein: CASSRSANEKLFF.